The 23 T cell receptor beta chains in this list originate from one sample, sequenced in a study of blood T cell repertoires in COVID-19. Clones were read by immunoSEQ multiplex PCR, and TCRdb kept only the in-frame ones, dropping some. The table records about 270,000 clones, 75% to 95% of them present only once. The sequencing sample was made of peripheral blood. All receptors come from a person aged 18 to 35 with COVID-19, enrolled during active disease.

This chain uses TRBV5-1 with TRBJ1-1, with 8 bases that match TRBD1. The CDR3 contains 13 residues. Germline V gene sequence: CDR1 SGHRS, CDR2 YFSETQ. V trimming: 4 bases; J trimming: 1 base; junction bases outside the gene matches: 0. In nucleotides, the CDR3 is TGCGCCAGCAGCACAGGGGGGAACACTGAAGCTTTCTTT. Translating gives CASSTGGNTEAFF.

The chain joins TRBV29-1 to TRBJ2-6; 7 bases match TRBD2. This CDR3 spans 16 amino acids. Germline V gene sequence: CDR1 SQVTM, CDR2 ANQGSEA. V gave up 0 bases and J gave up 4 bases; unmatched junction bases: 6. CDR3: CSVEDWTSSGANVLTF. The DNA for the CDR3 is TGCAGCGTTGAAGATTGGACTAGTTCCGGGGCCAACGTCCTGACTTTC.

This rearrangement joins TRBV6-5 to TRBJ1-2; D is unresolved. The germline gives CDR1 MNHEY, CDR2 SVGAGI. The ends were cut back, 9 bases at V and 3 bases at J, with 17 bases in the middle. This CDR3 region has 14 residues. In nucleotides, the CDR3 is TGTGCCAGTCTAAGAACCGCCGCGTACTATGGCTACACCTTC. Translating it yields CASLRTAAYYGYTF.

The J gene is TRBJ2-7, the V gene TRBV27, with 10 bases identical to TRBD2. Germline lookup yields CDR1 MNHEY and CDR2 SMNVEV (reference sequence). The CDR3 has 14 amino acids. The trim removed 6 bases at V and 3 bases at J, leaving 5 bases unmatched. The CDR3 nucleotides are TGTGCCAGCAGCCTACTAGCGGGGAACTACGAGCAGTACTTC. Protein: CASSLLAGNYEQYF.

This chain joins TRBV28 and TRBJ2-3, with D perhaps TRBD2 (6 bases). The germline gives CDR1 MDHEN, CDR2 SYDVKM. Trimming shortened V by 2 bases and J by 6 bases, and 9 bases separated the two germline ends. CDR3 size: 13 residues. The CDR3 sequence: CASSLRLADTQYF. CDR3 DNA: TGTGCCAGCAGTTTACGGCTAGCGGATACGCAGTATTTT.

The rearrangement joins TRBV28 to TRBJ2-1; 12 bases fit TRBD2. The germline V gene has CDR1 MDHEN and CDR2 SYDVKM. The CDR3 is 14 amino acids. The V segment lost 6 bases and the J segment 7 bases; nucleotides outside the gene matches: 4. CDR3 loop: CASSTSGRTNEQFF. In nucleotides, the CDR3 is TGTGCCAGCAGCACTAGCGGGAGGACAAATGAGCAGTTCTTC.

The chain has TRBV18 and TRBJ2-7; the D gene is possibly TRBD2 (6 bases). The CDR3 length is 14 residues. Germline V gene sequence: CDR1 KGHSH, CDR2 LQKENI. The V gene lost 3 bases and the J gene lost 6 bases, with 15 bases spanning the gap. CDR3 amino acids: CASSPGRDGAEQYF. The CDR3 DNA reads TGTGCCAGCTCACCGGGGCGGGACGGGGCCGAGCAGTACTTC.

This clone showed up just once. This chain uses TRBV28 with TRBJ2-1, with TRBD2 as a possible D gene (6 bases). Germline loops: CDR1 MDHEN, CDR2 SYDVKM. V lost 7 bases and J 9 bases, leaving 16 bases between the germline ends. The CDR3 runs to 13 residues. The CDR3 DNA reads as TGTGCCAGCACCTTGCTGCCGCGGGGTGAGCAGTTCTTC. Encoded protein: CASTLLPRGEQFF.

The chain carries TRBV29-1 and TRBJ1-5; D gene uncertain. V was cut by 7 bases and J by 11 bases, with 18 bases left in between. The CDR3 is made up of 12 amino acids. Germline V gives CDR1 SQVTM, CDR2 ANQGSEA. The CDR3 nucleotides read TGCAGCGGGGAAAGACGGGGAACGGCCCAGCATTTT. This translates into CSGERRGTAQHF.

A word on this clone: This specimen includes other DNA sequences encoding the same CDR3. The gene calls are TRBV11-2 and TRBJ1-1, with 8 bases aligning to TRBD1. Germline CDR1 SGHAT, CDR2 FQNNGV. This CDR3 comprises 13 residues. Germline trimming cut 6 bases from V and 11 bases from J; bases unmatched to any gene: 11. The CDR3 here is CASSFPDRGEAFF. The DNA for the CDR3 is TGTGCCAGCAGTTTTCCTGACAGGGGTGAGGCTTTCTTT.

CDR3 sequence: CASSPRTLGLADSGANVLTF. In DNA form, the CDR3 reads TGCGCCAGCAGCCCTCGGACACTAGGACTAGCGGACTCTGGGGCCAACGTCCTGACTTTC. This chain connects TRBV4-1 to TRBJ2-6; 10 bases map to TRBD2. The V gene end was trimmed by 4 bases and the J gene end by 0 bases; junction bases not matched to a gene: 12. CDR3 length: 20 amino acids. Germline V gene data show CDR1 as MGHRA and CDR2 as YSYEKL.

CDR3 sequence: CASSLAGDMNSPLHF. The CDR3 DNA sequence: TGTGCCAGCAGCTTAGCGGGGGACATGAATTCACCCCTCCACTTT. This chain uses TRBV7-9 with TRBJ1-6; a weak D match, TRBD1 (6 bases). V dropped 0 bases and J dropped 7 bases, with 10 bases sitting between them. This CDR3 is 15 amino acids long. Per germline, CDR1 SEHNR and CDR2 FQNEAQ (reference sequence).

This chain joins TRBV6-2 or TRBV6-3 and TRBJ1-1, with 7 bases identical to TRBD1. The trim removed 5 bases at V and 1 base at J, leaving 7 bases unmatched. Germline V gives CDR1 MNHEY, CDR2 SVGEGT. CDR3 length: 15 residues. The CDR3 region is CASSPRGQTNTEAFF. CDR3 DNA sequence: TGTGCCAGCAGTCCGCGGGGACAGACGAACACTGAAGCTTTCTTT.

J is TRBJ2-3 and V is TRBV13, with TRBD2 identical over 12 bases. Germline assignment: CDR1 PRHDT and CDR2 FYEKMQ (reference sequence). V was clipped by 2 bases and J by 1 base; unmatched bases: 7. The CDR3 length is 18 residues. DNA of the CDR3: TGTGCCAGCAGCTTATCTTGGGCTAGCGGGGGGGGCACAGATACGCAGTATTTT. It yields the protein CASSLSWASGGGTDTQYF.

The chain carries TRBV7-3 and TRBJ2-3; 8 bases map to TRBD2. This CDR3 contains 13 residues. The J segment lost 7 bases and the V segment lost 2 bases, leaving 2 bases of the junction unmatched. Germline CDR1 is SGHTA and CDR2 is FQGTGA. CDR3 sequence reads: CASSLGGGNTQYF. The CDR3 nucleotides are TGTGCCAGCAGCTTAGGCGGGGGGAATACGCAGTATTTT.

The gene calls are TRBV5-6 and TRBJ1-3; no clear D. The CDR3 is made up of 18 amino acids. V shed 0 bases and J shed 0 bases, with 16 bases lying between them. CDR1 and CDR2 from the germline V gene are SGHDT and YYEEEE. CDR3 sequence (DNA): TGTGCCAGCAGCTTGGGACCCGCCGGAGTGGTCTCTGGAAACACCATATATTTT. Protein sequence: CASSLGPAGVVSGNTIYF.

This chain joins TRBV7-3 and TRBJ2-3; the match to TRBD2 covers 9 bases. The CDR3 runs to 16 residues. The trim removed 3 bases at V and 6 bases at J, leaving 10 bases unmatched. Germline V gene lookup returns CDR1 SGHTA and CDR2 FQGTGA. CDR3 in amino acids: CASSLVAGGPPDTQYF. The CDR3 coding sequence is TGTGCCAGCAGCTTGGTGGCGGGAGGGCCACCGGATACGCAGTATTTT. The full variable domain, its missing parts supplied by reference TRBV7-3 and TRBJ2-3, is GAGVSQTPSNKVTEKGKYVELRCDPISGHTALYWYRQSLGQGPEFLIYFQGTGAADDSGLPNDRFFAVRPEGSVSTLKIQRTERGDSAVYLCASSLVAGGPPDTQYFGPGTRLTVL.

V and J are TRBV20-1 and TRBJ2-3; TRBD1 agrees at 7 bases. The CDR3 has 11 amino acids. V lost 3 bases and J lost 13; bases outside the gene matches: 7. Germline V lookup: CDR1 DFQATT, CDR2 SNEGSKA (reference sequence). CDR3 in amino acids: CSASKQGEKYF. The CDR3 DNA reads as TGCAGTGCTAGTAAGCAGGGGGAGAAGTATTTT.

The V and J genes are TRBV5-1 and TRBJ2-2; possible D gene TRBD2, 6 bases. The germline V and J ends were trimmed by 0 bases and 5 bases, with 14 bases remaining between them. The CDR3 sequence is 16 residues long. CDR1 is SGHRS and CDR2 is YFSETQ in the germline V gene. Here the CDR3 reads CASSLALAEGTGELFF. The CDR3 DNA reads TGCGCCAGCAGCTTGGCCCTGGCGGAGGGGACCGGGGAGCTGTTTTTT.

The CDR3 DNA reads as TGTGCCAGCAGTTACATACAGGGGCCCACCTACGAGCAGTACTTC. It specifies CASSYIQGPTYEQYF. The V and J genes are TRBV6-6 and TRBJ2-7, with 7 bases that match TRBD1. Looked up from germline, CDR1 is MNHNY and CDR2 is SVGAGI (reference sequence). This CDR3 comprises 15 residues. J lost 2 bases, V lost 2 bases, and 6 bases had no gene match.

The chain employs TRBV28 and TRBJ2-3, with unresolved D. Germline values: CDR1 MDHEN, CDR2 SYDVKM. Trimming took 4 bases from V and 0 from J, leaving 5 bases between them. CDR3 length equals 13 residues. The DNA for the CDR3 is TGTGCCAGCAGTTCGGGTAGCACAGATACGCAGTATTTT. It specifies CASSSGSTDTQYF. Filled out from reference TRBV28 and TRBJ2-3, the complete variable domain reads DVKVTQSSRYLVKRTGEKVFLECVQDMDHENMFWYRQDPGLGLRLIYFSYDVKMKEKGDIPEGYSVSREKKERFSLILESASTNQTSMYLCASSSGSTDTQYFGPGTRLTVL.

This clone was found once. CDR3 DNA sequence: TGTGCCAGCAGCCCACCGCCATCTTTTCAGGGGATCCAAGAGACCCAGTACTTC. It codes for CASSPPPSFQGIQETQYF. The J gene is TRBJ2-5, the V gene TRBV7-9; weak D call: TRBD1 (6 bases). CDR3 length: 18 amino acids. Looked up from germline, CDR1 is SEHNR and CDR2 is FQNEAQ (reference sequence). V gave up 5 bases and J gave up 1 base, with 23 bases separating them.

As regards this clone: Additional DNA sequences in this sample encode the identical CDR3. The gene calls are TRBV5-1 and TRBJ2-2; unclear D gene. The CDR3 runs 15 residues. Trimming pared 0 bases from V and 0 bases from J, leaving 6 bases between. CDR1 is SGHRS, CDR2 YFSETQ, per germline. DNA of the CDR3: TGCGCCAGCAGCTTGGTGTCGGCGAACACCGGGGAGCTGTTTTTT. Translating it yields CASSLVSANTGELFF.